This T cell receptor (beta chain) was observed in a study of T-cell reconstitution after alpha-beta-depleted transplantation in children. Whole-study findings and limits: Where alpha-beta T cells came from about two months after transplant was reportedly several hundred expanded graft clones. Newly made T cells mostly supplied T-cell counts and diversity one year after transplant.

This clonotype has a handful of counts. As yet, its antigen is unknown. Unique molecular identifiers featured in how the TCRbeta library was prepared. TCRdb re-analysed the PCR reads in MiXCR, keeping a single row per CDR3 protein. The sample records about 400,000 distinct CDR3 sequences, about 17% being singletons. This CDR3 is 15 amino acids long. From germline, CDR1 is KGHDR and CDR2 SFDVKD. Between the trimmed V and J ends, which lost 6 bases and 0 bases, there was a span of 12 bases. The rearrangement links TRBV24-1 to TRBJ2-3; tentatively, D is TRBD1 (5 bases). This sequence was found in a boy younger than two who had a stem cell transplant for Wiskott-Aldrich syndrome, so the T cells may come from the graft donor. The source was PBMCs, mostly from graft donor cells, collected 360 days after TCRalphabeta/CD19-depleted stem cell transplant. DNA for the CDR3: TGTGCCACCAGTTTAGGGGCGGCTAGCACAGATACGCAGTATTTT. This codes for CATSLGAASTDTQYF.